The 7 T cell receptor beta chains given below trace back to one sample, sequenced in a study of PD-1 blockade in classical Hodgkin lymphoma. Clones were sequenced by immunoSEQ multiplex PCR, and TCRdb holds only the in-frame ones, with some missing. The sample records 20,000 to 30,000 clones, 84% being singletons. Described time point: cycle 4 day 1 (C4D1), after less than seven weeks of nivolumab. Relapse was seen in all patients after autologous stem cell transplantation, and brentuximab vedotin exposure was variable. Sample: peripheral blood mononuclear cells (PBMCs), taken before the fourth cycle of nivolumab. The receptors were gathered from a human donor with classical Hodgkin lymphoma.

The chain recombines TRBV7-6 with TRBJ1-5; D remains unclear. The V end was cut by 3 bases, the J end by 4 bases, with 4 bases between. Germline assignment: CDR1 SGHVS and CDR2 FNYEAQ. This CDR3 is built from 12 residues. The CDR3 nucleotides are TGTGCCAGCAGCTTCTTAAATCAGCCCCAGCATTTT. This encodes CASSFLNQPQHF.

This clone was observed a few times. The rearrangement joins TRBV4-1 to TRBJ1-4; D uncertain. Germline assignment: CDR1 MGHRA and CDR2 YSYEKL. The CDR3 covers 14 residues. Trimming removed 1 base at V and 4 bases at J, with 7 bases between. CDR3 DNA sequence: TGCGCCAGCAGCCAAGCGGGAATTAATGAAAAACTGTTTTTT. Amino acid sequence: CASSQAGINEKLFF.

The chain carries TRBV28 and TRBJ2-1; D may correspond to TRBD1 or TRBD2 (5 bases each). Trimming stripped 4 bases from V and 7 bases from J, with 11 bases between. The CDR3 consists of 13 residues. The V gene's germline CDR1 is MDHEN and CDR2 SYDVKM. CDR3 bases: TGTGCCAGCAGTTGGGGAGAGGGGAATGAGCAGTTCTTC. Protein: CASSWGEGNEQFF.

The genes are TRBV5-1 and TRBJ2-3, with unresolved D. This CDR3 is built from 13 residues. From germline, CDR1 is SGHRS and CDR2 YFSETQ. Trimming shortened V by 2 bases and J by 8 bases, and 12 bases separated the two germline ends. The CDR3 DNA reads as TGCGCCAGCAGCTTAGTAGCTAGTGGTACGCAGTATTTT. This sequence encodes CASSLVASGTQYF. Full variable domain (remainder filled in from reference TRBV5-1 and TRBJ2-3): KAGVTQTPRYLIKTRGQQVTLSCSPISGHRSVSWYQQTPGQGLQFLFEYFSETQRNKGNFPGRFSGRQFSNSRSEMNVSTLELGDSALYLCASSLVASGTQYFGPGTRLTVL.

The chain links TRBV28 to TRBJ1-1; D is ambiguous. Germline CDR1 is MDHEN and CDR2 is SYDVKM. The CDR3 is made up of 10 amino acids. V was pared by 9 bases and J by 2 bases, with 4 bases between. The CDR3 region is CASLNTEAFF. The CDR3 coding sequence is TGTGCCAGTCTTAACACTGAAGCTTTCTTT.

This sequence joins TRBV5-1 and TRBJ2-7; D might be TRBD1 or TRBD2, each matching 5 bases. The V gene lost 3 bases and the J gene lost 2 bases, with 9 bases spanning the gap. Germline CDR1 reads SGHRS; CDR2 reads YFSETQ. There are 13 residues in the CDR3. Here the CDR3 DNA reads TGCGCCAGCAGCTCCGGGGACCCCTACGAGCAGTACTTC. It is translated as CASSSGDPYEQYF.

V gene TRBV4-1 combines with J gene TRBJ2-4, with 11 bases aligning to TRBD2. V lost 0 bases to trimming and J lost 0 bases; unmatched junction nucleotides: 16. The germline V gene has CDR1 MGHRA and CDR2 YSYEKL. The CDR3 has 22 amino acids. CDR3 region: CASSQDRSASATSGVAKNIQYF. In DNA form, the CDR3 reads TGCGCCAGCAGCCAAGATCGCTCGGCGTCGGCGACTAGCGGGGTAGCCAAAAACATTCAGTACTTC.